Listed here are 5 T cell receptor beta chains from one sample, sequenced in a study of regulatory T cells in long-lasting Graves disease. Time point meaning: newly diagnosed GD, antithyroid drugs for less than 3 months. PBMC-extracted RNA yielded the TCR library. In building TCR beta libraries, iRepertoire HTBI primers were used together with Arm-PCR of CDR3 regions. TCRdb processed the multiplex PCR reads anew with MiXCR; each CDR3 protein has one entry. The top ten hold over 7% of the sample, which has 520,000 or so distinct CDR3 sequences, more than 10% seen once. The sample was also reused in another study, on T cells in Graves' hyperthyroidism and ophthalmopathy.

The sequenced sample was peripheral blood mononuclear cells (PBMCs), obtained at new diagnosis, from a patient treated with antithyroid drugs. All receptors derive from a woman aged 25-40 years with Graves disease.

This clonotype appeared a few times. The V gene is TRBV25-1, the J gene TRBJ1-5; 9 nucleotides align to TRBD1. With 1 base clipped from V and 5 bases from J, the junction kept 0 bases outside the gene matches. The germline V gene encodes CDR1 MGHDK and CDR2 SYGVNS. The CDR3 consists of 14 residues. The CDR3 sequence is CASSEWTGDQPQHF. The CDR3 DNA reads as TGTGCCAGCAGTGAATGGACAGGGGATCAGCCCCAGCATTTT.

The chain uses TRBV3-1 and TRBJ2-3; 10 nucleotides line up with TRBD2. The CDR3 spans 18 residues. The germline V gene encodes CDR1 LGHDT and CDR2 YNNKEL (reference sequence). V lost 0 bases to trimming and J lost 6 bases; unmatched junction nucleotides: 12. CDR3 protein: CASSQERGQREGPDTQYF. The CDR3 DNA follows: TGTGCCAGCAGCCAAGAAAGGGGACAGCGGGAGGGCCCCGATACGCAGTATTTT.

This clonotype was seen many times. This chain connects TRBV2 to TRBJ1-2; 9 bases agree with TRBD1. CDR1 is SNHLY, CDR2 FYNNEI, per germline. The CDR3 runs to 13 residues. V gave up 11 bases and J gave up 6 bases; unmatched junction bases: 10. As DNA, the CDR3 is TGTGCCGGGGAACAGGGGGCGGCCAATGGCTACACCTTC. Its protein product is CAGEQGAANGYTF.

About this clonotype: A clone one base away is much larger, so this may be a read error. The genes are TRBV6-2 or TRBV6-3 and TRBJ2-7, with no clear D. Trimming took off 4 bases at V and 7 bases at J, with 23 bases between the two ends. CDR1 is MNHEY and CDR2 is SVGEGT in the germline V gene. This CDR3 is 16 amino acids long. Written as DNA, the CDR3 is TGTGCCAGCAGTTTTCCGTTGGACCTCCTGGGGAATGAGCAGTACTTC. It is translated as CASSFPLDLLGNEQYF.

This clonotype was observed at least ten times. The rearrangement uses TRBV19 and TRBJ1-1; a weak D match, TRBD1 (5 bases). The CDR3 runs to 13 residues. V was pared by 4 bases and J by 3 bases, with 9 bases between. CDR1 is LNHDA and CDR2 is SQIVND in the germline V gene (reference sequence). DNA for the CDR3: TGTGCCAGTAGTAGGGCGGGGGACACTGAAGCTTTCTTT. Its translation: CASSRAGDTEAFF.